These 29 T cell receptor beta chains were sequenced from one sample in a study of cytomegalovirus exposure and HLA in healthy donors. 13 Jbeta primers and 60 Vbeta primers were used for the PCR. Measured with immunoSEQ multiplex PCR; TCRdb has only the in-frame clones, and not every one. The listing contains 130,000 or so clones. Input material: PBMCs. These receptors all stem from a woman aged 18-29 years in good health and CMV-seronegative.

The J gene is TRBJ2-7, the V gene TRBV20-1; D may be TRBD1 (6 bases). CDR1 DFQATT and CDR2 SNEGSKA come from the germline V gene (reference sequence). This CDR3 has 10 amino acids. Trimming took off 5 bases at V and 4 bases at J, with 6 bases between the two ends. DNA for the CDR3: TGCAGTGCTGGACAGTACGAGCAGTACTTC. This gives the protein CSAGQYEQYF.

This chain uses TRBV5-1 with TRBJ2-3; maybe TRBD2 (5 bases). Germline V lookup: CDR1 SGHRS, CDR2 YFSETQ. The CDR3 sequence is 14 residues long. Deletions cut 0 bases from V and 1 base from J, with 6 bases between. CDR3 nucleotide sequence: TGCGCCAGCAGCTTGGAGGAGGGCACAGATACGCAGTATTTT. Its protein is CASSLEEGTDTQYF.

The CDR3 DNA reads TGTGCCAGCGCGGTTAGCAATCAGCCCCAGCATTTT. Encoded protein: CASAVSNQPQHF. This rearrangement joins TRBV19 to TRBJ1-5; D is ambiguous. Per germline, CDR1 LNHDA and CDR2 SQIVND (reference sequence). The V end lost 9 bases, the J end lost 0 bases, and 6 bases lay between the germline ends. The CDR3 runs to 12 residues.

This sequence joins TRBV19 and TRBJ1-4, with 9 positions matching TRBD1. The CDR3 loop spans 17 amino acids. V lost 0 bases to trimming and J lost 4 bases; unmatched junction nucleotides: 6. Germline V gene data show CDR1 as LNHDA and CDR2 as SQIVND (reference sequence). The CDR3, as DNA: TGTGCCAGTAGTATAGAATTGGTGGGACAGGGTAATGAAAAACTGTTTTTT. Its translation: CASSIELVGQGNEKLFF.

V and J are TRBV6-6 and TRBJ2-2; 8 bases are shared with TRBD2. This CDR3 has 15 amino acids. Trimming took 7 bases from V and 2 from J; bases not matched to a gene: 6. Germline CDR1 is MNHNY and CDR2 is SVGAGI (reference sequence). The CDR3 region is CASIQVAGNTGELFF. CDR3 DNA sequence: TGTGCCAGCATTCAGGTAGCGGGAAACACCGGGGAGCTGTTTTTT.

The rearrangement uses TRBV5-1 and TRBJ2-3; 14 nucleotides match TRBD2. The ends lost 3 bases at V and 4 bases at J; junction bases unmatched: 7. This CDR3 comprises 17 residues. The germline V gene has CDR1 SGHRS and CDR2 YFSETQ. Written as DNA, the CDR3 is TGCGCCAGCAGCTCAGGGACTAGCGGGAGATTAGCAGATACGCAGTATTTT. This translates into CASSSGTSGRLADTQYF.

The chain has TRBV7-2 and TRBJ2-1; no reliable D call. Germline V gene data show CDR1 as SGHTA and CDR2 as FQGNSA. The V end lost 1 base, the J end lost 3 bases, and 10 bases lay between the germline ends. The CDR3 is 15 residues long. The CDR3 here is CASSLGTLDYNEQFF. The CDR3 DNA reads TGTGCCAGCAGCTTAGGAACGTTAGACTACAATGAGCAGTTCTTC.

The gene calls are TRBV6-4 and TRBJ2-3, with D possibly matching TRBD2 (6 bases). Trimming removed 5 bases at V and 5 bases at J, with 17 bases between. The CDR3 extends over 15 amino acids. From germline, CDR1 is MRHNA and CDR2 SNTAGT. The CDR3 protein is CASSPGGGTQDTQYF. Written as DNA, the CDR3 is TGTGCCAGCAGTCCTGGGGGAGGCACCCAAGATACGCAGTATTTT.

CDR3 coding DNA: TGTGCCAGCAGCTCGGGACTAGCGGCGCAAGGAGAGCAGTTCTTC. The encoded protein is CASSSGLAAQGEQFF. This sequence joins TRBV11-2 and TRBJ2-1, with 11 bases aligning to TRBD2. CDR3 length: 15 residues. Germline assignment: CDR1 SGHAT and CDR2 FQNNGV. Losses at the gene ends were 4 bases for V and 10 bases for J; bases not matched to a gene: 9.

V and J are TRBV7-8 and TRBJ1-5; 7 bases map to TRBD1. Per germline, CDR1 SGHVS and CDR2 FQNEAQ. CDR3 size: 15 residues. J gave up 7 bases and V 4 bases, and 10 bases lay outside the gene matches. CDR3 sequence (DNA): TGTGCCAGCAGCTCCAATCGGACAGGAGTCCAGCCCCAGCATTTT. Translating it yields CASSSNRTGVQPQHF.

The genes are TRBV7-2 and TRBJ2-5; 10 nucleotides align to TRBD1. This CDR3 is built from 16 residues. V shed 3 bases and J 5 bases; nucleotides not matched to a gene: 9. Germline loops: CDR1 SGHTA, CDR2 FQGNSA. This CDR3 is CASSFQMTGGGETQYF. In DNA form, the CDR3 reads TGTGCCAGCAGCTTTCAGATGACAGGGGGCGGGGAGACCCAGTACTTC.

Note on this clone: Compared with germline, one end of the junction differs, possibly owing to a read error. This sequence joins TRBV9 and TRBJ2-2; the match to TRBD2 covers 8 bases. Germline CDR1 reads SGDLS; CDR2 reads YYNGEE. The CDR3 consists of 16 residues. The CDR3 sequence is CASSVAGGPTTRELFF. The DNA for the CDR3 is TGTGCCAGCAGCGTAGCGGGAGGGCCGACCACCAGGGAGCTGTTTTTT.

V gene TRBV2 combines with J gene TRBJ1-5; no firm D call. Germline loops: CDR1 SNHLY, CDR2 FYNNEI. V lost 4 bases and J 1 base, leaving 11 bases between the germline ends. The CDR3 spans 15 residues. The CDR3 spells CASSVDEASNQPQHF. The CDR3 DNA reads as TGTGCCAGCAGTGTAGACGAGGCCAGCAATCAGCCCCAGCATTTT.

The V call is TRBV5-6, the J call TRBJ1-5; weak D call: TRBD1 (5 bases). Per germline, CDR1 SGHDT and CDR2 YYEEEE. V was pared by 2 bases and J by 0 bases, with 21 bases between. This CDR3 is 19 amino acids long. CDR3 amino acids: CASSFGDSRGGYSNQPQHF. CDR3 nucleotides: TGTGCCAGCAGCTTCGGGGACTCCCGGGGAGGGTATAGCAATCAGCCCCAGCATTTT. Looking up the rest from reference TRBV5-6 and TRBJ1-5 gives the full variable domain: DAGVTQSPTHLIKTRGQQVTLRCSPKSGHDTVSWYQQALGQGPQFIFQYYEEEERQRGNFPDRFSGHQFPNYSSELNVNALLLGDSALYLCASSFGDSRGGYSNQPQHFGDGTRLSIL.

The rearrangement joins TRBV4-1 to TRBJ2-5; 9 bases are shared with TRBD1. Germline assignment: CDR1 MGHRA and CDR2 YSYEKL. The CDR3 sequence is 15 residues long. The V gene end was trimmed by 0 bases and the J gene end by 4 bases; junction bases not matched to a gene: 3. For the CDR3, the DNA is TGCGCCAGCAGCCAAGATACAGGGGGCCTAGAGACCCAGTACTTC. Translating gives CASSQDTGGLETQYF.

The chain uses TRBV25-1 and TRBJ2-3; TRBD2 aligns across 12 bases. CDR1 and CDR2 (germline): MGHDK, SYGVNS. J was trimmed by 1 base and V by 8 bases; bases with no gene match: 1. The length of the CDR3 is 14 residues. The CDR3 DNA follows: TGTGCCAGCTCTAGCGGGAGGGGCACAGATACGCAGTATTTT. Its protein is CASSSGRGTDTQYF.

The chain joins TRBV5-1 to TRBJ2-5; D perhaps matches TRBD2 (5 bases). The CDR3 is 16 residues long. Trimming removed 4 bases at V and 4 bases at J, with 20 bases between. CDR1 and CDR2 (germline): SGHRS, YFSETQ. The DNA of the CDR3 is TGCGCCAGCAGCCCACTAGGTTCCCCTGAGATAGAGACCCAGTACTTC. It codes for CASSPLGSPEIETQYF. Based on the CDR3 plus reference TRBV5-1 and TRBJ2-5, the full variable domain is KAGVTQTPRYLIKTRGQQVTLSCSPISGHRSVSWYQQTPGQGLQFLFEYFSETQRNKGNFPGRFSGRQFSNSRSEMNVSTLELGDSALYLCASSPLGSPEIETQYFGPGTRLLVL.

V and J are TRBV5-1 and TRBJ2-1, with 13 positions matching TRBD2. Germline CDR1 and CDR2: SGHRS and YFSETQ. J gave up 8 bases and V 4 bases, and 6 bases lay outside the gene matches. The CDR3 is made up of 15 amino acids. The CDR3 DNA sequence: TGCGCCAGCAGCCTAGGGACTAGCGGGACAGATGAGCAGTTCTTC. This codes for CASSLGTSGTDEQFF.

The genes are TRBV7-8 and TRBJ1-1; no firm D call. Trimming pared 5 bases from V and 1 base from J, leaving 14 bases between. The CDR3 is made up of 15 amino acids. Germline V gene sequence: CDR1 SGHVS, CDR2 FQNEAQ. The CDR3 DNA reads TGTGCCAGCAGCGACGACCTGGGCTGGAACACTGAAGCTTTCTTT. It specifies CASSDDLGWNTEAFF.

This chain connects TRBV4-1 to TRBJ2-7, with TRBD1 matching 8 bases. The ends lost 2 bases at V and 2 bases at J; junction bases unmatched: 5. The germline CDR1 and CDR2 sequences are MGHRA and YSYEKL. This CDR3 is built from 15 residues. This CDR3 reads CASSQSSQGAYEQYF. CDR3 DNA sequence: TGCGCCAGCAGCCAAAGCTCACAGGGGGCCTACGAGCAGTACTTC.

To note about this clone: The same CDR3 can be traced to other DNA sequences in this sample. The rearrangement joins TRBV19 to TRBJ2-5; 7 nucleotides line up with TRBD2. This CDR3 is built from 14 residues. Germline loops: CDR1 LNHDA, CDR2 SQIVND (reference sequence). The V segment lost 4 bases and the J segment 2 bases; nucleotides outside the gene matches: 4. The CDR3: CASSNGGSQETQYF. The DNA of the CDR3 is TGTGCCAGTAGTAACGGCGGGAGTCAAGAGACCCAGTACTTC.

DNA for the CDR3: TGTGCCAGCAGCCCCCACCTGTTACTAGCGGGAGACTCCTACGAGCAGTACTTC. Its protein is CASSPHLLLAGDSYEQYF. V usage is TRBV7-8 and J usage is TRBJ2-7; TRBD2 aligns across 11 bases. In germline, CDR1 is SGHVS, CDR2 FQNEAQ. V shed 5 bases, J shed 0 bases, and the junction held 12 bases outside the gene matches. This CDR3 comprises 18 residues.

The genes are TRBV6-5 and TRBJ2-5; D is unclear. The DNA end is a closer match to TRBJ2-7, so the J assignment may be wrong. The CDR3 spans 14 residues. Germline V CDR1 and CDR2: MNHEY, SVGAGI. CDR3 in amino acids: CASSYSPRTYEQYF. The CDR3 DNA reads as TGTGCCAGCAGTTACTCTCCTAGAACCTACGAGCAGTACTTC.

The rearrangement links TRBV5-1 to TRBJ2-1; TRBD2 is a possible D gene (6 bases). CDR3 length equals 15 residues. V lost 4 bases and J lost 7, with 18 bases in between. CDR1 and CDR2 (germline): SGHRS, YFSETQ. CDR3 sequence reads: CASSPSAGGGNEQFF. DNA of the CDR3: TGCGCCAGCAGCCCCAGCGCCGGGGGTGGGAATGAGCAGTTCTTC.

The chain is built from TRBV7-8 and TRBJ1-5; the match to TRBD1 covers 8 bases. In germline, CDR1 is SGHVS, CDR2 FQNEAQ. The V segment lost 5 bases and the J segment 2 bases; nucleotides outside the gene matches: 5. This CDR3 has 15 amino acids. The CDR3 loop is CASSRDRGGNQPQHF. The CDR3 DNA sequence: TGTGCCAGCAGCCGAGACAGGGGTGGCAATCAGCCCCAGCATTTT.

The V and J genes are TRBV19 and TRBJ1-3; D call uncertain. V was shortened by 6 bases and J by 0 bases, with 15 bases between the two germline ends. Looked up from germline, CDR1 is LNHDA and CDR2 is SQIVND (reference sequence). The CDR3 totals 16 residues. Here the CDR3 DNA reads TGTGCCAGTAGGGCCAGTGCGGCGGACTCTGGAAACACCATATATTTT. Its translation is CASRASAADSGNTIYF.

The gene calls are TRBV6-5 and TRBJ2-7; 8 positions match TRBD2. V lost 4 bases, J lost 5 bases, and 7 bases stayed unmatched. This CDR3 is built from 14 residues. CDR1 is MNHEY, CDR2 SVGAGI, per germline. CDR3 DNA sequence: TGTGCCAGCAGTTTGAGCGGGAGTTCCGACGAGCAGTACTTC. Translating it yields CASSLSGSSDEQYF.

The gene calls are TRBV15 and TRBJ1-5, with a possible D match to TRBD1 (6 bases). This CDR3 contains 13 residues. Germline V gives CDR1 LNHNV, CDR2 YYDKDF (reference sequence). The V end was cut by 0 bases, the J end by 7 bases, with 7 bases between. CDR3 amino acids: CATSREQGQPQHF. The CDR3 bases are TGTGCCACCAGCAGAGAACAGGGCCAGCCCCAGCATTTT.

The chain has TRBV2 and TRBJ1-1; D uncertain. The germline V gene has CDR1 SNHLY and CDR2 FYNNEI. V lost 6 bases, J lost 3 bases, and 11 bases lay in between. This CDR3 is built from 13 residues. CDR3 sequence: CASRSRSDTEAFF. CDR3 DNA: TGTGCCAGCAGATCGCGGTCGGACACTGAAGCTTTCTTT.